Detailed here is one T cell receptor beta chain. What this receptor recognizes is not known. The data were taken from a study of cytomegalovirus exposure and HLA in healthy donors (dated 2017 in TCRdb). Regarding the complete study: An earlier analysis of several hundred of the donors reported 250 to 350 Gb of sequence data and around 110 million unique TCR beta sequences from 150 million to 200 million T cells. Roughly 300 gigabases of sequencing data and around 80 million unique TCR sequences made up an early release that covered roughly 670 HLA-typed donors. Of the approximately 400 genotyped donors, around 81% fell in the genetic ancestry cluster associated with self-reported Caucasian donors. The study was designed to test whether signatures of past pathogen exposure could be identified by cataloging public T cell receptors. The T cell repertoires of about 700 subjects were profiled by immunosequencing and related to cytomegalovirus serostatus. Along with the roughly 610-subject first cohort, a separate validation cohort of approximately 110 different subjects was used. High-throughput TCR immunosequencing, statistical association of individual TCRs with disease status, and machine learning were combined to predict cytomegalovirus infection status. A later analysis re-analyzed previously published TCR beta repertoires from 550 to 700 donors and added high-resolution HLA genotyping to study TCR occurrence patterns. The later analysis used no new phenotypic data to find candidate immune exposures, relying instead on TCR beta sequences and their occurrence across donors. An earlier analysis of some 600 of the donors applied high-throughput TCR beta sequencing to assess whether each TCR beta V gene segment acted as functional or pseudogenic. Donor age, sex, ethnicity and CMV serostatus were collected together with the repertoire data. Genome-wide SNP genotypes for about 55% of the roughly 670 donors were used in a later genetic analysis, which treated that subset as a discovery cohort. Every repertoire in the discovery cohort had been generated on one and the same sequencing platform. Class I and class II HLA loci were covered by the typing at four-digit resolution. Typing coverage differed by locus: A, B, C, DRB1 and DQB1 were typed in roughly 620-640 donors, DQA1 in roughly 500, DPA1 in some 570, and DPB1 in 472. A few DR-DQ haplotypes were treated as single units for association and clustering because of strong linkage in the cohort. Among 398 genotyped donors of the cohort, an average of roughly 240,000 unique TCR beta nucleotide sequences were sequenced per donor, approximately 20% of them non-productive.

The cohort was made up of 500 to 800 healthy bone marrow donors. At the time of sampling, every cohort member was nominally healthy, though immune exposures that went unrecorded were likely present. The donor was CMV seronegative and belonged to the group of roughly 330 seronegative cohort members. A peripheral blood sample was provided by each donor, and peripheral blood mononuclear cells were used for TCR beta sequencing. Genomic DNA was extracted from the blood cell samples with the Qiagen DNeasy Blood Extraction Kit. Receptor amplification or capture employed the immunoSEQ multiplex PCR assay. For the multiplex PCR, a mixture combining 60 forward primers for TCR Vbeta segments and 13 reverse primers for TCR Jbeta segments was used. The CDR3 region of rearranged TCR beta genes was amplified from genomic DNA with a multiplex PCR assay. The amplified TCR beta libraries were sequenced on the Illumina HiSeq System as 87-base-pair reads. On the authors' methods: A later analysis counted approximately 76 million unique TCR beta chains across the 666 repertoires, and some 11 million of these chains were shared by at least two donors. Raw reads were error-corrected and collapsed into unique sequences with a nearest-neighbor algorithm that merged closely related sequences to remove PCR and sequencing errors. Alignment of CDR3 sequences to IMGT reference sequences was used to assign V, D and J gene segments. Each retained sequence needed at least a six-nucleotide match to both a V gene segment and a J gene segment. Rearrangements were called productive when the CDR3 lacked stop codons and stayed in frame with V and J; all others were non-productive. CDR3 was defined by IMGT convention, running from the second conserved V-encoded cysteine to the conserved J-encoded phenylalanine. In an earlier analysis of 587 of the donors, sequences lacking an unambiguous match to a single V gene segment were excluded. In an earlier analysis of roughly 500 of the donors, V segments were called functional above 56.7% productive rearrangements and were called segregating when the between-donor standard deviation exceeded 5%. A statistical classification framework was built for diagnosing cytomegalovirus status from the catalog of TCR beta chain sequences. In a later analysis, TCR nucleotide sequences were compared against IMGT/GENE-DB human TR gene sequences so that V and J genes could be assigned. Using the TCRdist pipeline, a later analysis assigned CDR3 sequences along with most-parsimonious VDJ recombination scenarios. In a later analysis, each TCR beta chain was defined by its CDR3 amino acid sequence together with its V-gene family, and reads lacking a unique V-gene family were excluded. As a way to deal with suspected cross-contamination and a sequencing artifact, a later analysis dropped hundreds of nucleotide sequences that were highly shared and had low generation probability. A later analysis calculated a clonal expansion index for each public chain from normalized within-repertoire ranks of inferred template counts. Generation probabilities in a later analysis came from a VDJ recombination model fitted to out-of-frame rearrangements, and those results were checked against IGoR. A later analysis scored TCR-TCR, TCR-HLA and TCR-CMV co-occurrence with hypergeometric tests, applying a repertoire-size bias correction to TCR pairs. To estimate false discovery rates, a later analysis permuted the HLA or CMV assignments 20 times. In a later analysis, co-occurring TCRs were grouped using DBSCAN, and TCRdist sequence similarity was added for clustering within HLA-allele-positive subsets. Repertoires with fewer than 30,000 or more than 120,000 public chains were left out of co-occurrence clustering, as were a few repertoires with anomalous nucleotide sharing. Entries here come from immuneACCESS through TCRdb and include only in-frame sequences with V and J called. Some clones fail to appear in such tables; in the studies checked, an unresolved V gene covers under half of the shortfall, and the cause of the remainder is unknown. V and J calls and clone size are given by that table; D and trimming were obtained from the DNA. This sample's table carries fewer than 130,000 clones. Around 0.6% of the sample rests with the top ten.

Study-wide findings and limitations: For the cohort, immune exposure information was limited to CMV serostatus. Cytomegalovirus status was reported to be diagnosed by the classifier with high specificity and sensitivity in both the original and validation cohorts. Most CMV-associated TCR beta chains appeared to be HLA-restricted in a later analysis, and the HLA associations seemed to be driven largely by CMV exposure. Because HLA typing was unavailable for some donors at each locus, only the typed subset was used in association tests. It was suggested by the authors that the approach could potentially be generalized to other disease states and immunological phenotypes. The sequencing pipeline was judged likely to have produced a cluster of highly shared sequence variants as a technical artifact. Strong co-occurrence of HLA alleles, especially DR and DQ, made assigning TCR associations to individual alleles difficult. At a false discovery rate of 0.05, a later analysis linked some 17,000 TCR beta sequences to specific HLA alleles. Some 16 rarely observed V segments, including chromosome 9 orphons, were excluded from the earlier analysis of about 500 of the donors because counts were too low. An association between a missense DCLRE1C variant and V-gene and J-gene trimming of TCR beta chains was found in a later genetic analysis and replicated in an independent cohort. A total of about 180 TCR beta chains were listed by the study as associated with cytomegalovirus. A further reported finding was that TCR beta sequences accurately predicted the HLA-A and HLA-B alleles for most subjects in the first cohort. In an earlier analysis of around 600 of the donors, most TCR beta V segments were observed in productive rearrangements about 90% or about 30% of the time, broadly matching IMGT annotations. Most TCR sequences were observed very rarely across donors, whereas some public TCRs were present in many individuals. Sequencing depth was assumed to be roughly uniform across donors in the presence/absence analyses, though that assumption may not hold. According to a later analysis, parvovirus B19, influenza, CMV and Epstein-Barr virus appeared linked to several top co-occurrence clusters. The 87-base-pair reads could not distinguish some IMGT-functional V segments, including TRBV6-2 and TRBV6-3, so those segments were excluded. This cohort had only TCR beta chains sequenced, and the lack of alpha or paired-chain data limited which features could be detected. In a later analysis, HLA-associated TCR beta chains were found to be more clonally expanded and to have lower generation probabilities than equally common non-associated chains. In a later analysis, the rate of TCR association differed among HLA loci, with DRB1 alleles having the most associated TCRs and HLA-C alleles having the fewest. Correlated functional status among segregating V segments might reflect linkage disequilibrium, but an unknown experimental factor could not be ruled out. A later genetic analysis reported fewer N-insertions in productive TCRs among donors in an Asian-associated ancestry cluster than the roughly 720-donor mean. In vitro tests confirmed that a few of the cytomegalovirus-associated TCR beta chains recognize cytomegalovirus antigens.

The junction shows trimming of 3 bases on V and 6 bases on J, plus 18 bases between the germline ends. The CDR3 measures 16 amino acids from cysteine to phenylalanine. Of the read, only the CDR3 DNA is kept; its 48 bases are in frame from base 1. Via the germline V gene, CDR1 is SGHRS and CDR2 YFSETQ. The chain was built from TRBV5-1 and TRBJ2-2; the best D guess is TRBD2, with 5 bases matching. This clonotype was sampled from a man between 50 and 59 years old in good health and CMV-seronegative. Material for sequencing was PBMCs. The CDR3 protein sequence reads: CASSSWRLGSAGELFF. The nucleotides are TGCGCCAGCAGCTCATGGAGGCTAGGATCGGCCGGGGAGCTGTTTTTT.